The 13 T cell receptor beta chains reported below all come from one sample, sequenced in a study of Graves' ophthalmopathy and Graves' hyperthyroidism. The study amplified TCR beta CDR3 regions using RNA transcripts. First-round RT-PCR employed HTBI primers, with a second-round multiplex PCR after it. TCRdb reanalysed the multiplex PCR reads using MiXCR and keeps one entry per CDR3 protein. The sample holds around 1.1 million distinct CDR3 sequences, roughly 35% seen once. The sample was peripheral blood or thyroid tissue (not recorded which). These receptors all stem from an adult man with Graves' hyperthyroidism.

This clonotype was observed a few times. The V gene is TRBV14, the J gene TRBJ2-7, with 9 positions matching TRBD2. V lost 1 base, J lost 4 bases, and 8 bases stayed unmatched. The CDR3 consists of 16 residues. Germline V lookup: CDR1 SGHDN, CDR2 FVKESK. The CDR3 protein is CASSQAGGRALYEQYF. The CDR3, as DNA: TGTGCCAGCAGCCAAGCCGGCGGGAGGGCCCTGTACGAGCAGTACTTC.

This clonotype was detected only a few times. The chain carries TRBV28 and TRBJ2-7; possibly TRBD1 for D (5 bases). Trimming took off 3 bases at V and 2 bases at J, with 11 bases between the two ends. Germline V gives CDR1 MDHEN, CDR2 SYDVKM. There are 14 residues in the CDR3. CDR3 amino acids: CASSLRTGPYEQYF. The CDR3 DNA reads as TGTGCCAGCAGTTTGCGTACAGGTCCCTACGAGCAGTACTTC.

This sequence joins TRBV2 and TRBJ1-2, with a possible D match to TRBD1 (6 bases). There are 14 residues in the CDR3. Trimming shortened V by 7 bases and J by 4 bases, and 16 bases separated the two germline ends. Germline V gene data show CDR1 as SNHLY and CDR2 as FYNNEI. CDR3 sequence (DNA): TGTGCCAGCACCAAAGGGGGGGGAGGCTATGGCTACACCTTC. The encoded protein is CASTKGGGGYGYTF.

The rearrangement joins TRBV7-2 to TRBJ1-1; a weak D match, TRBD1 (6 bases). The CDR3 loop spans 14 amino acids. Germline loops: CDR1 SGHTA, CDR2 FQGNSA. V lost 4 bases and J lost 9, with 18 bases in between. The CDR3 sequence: CASSSSSGGAQAFF. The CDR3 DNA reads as TGTGCCAGCAGCTCGTCTAGCGGGGGGGCCCAAGCTTTCTTT.

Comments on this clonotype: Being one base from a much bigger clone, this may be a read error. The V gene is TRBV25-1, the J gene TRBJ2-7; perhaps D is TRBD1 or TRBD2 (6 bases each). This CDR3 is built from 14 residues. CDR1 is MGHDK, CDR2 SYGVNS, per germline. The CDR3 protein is CASSGLVGAYKQYF. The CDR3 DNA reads TGTGCCAGCAGTGGACTAGTGGGGGCCTACAAGCAGTACTTC.

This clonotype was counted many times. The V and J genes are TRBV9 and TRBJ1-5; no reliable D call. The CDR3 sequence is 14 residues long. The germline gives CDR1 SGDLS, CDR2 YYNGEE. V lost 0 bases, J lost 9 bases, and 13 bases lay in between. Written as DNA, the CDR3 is TGTGCCAGCAGCGTAGCTTCAACCTCGGGGCCCCAGCATTTT. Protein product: CASSVASTSGPQHF. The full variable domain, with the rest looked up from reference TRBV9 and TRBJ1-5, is DSGVTQTPKHLITATGQRVTLRCSPRSGDLSVYWYQQSLDQGLQFLIQYYNGEERAKGNILERFSAQQFPDLHSELNLSSLELGDSALYFCASSVASTSGPQHFGDGTRLSIL.

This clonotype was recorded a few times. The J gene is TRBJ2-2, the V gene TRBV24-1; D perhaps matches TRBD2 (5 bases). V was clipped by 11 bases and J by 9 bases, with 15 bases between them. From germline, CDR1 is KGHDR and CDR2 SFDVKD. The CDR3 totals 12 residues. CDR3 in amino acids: CASSPRERELFF. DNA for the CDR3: TGTGCCAGCTCACCAAGGGAGCGGGAGCTGTTTTTT.

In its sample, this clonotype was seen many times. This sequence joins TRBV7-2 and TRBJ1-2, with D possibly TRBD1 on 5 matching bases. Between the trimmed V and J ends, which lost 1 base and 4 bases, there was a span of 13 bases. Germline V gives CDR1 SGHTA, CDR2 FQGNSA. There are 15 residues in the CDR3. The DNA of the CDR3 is TGTGCCAGCAGCTTAGGGGAAGCAGGGATCTATGGCTACACCTTC. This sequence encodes CASSLGEAGIYGYTF.

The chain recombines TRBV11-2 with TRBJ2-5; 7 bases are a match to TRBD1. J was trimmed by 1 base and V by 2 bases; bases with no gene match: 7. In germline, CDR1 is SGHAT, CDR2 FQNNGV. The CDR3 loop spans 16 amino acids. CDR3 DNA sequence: TGTGCCAGCAGCTTACTTAGTGAGGGGGCCCAAGAGACCCAGTACTTC. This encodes CASSLLSEGAQETQYF.

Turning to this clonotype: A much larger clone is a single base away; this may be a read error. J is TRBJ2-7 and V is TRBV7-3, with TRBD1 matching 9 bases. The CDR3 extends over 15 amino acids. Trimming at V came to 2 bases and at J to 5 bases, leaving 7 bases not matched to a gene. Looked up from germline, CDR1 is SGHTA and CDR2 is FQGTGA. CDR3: CASSLGPGQGNEQYF. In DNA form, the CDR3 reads TGTGCCAGCAGCTTAGGCCCGGGACAGGGAAACGAGCAGTACTTC.

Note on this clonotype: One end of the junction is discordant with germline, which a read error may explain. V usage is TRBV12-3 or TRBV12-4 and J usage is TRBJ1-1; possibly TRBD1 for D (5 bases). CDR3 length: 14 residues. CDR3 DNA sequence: TGTGCCAGCAGTTTAACAGGAGCCCTAACTGGAGCTTTCTTT. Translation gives CASSLTGALTGAFF.

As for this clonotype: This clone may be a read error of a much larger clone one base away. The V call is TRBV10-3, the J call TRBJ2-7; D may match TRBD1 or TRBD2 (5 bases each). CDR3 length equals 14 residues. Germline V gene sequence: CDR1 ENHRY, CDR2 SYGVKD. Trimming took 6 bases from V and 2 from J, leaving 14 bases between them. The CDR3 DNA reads TGTGCCATCAGCCCCCGCCGGGACGCCTACGAGCAGTACTTC. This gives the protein CAISPRRDAYEQYF.

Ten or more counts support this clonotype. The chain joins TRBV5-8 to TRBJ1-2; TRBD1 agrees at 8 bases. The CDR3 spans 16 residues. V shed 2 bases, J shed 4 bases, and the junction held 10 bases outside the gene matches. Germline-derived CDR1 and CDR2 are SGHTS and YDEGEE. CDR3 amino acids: CASSFVVGQGGYGYTF. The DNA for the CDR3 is TGTGCCAGCAGCTTTGTGGTTGGACAGGGTGGCTATGGCTACACCTTC.